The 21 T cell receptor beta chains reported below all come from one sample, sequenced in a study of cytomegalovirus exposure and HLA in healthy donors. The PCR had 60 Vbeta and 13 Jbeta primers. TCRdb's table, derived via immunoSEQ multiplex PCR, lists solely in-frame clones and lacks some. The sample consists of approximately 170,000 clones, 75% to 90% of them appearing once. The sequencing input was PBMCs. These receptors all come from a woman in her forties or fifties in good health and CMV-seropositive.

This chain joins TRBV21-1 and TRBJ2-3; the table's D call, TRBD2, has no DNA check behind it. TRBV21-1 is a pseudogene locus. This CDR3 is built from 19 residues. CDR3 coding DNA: TGTGCCAGCAGGATGTCTCAGCGGGAGTCAGAGGTAAGCACAGATACGCAGTATTTT. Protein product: CASRMSQRESEVSTDTQYF.

CDR3 amino acids: CASSPLGGPNTEAFF. The CDR3 region has the DNA TGCGCCAGCAGCCCCCTGGGGGGACCGAACACTGAAGCTTTCTTT. V and J are TRBV5-1 and TRBJ1-1, with TRBD1 as a possible D gene (5 bases). The CDR3 sequence is 15 residues long. Per germline, CDR1 SGHRS and CDR2 YFSETQ. Trimming cost V 4 bases and J 1 base, with 14 bases left between them.

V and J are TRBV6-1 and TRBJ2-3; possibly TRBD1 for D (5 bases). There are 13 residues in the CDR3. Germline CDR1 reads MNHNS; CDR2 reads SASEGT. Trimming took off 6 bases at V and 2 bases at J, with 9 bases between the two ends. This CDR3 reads CASRTALTDTQYF. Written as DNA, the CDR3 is TGTGCCAGCAGGACAGCCCTCACAGATACGCAGTATTTT.

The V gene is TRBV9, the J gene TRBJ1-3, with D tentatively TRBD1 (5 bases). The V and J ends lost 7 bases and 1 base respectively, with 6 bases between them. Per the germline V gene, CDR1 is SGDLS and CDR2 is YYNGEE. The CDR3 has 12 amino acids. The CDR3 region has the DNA TGTGCCAGCCGGGGGTCTGGAAACACCATATATTTT. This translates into CASRGSGNTIYF.

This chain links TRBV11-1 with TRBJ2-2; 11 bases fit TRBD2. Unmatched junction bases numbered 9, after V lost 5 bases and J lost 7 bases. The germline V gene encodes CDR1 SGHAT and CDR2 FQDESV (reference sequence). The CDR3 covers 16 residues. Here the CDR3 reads CASSATSGSSGGELFF. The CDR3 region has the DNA TGTGCCAGCAGCGCAACTAGCGGGAGTTCCGGCGGGGAGCTGTTTTTT.

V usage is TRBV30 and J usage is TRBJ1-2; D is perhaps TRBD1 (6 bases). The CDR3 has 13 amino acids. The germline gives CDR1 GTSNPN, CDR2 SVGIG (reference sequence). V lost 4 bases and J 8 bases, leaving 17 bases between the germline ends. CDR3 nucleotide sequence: TGTGCCTGGAAACTACAGGGTGGCGGGGGCTACACCTTC. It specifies CAWKLQGGGGYTF. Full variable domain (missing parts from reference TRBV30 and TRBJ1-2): SQTIHQWPATLVQPVGSPLSLECTVEGTSNPNLYWYRQAAGRGLQLLFYSVGIGQISSEVPQNLSASRPQDRQFILSSKKLLLSDSGFYLCAWKLQGGGGYTFGSGTRLTVV.

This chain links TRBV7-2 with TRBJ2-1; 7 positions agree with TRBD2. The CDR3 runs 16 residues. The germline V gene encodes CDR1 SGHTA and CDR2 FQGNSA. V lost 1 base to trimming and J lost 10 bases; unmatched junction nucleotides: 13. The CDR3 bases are TGTGCCAGCAGCTTAGGGGCTAGCGGCGGGTCGGACGAGCAGTTCTTC. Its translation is CASSLGASGGSDEQFF.

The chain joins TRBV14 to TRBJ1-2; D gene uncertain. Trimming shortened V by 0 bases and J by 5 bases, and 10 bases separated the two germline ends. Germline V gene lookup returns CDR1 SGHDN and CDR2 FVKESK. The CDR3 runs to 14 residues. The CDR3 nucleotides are TGTGCCAGCAGCCAAGAGTACGGAGGATATGGCTACACCTTC. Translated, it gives CASSQEYGGYGYTF.

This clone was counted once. This chain's CDR3 is CASSLVGGPTGELFF. The CDR3 DNA sequence: TGCGCCAGCAGCCTGGTGGGGGGTCCCACCGGGGAGCTGTTTTTT. V is TRBV5-1 and J is TRBJ2-2; possible D gene TRBD2, 6 bases. V lost 4 bases to trimming and J lost 4 bases, with 14 bases between them. Germline V CDR1 and CDR2: SGHRS, YFSETQ. CDR3 length: 15 amino acids.

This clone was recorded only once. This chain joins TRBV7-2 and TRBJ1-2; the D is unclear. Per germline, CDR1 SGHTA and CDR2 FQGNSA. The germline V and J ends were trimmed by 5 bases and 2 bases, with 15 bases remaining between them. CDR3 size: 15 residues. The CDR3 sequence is CASSPTVPRNYGYTF. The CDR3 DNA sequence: TGTGCCAGCAGCCCCACGGTCCCCAGGAACTATGGCTACACCTTC.

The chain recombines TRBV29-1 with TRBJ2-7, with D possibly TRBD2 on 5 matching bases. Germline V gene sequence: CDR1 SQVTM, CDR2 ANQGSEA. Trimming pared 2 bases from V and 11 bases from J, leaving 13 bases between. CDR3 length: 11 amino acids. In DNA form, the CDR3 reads TGCAGCGTTGAAAGTGGAGGTCCCAAGTACTTC. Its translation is CSVESGGPKYF.

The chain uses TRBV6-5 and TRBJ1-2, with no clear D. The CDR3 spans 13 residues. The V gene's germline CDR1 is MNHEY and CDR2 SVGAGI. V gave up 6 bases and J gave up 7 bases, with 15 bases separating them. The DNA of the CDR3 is TGTGCCAGCAGCCCTACAACAGAGGGTGGCTACACCTTC. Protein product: CASSPTTEGGYTF.

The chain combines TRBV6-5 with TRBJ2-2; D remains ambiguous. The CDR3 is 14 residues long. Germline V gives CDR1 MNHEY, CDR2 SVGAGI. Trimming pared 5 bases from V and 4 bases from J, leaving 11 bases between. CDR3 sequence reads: CASSDLGFTGELFF. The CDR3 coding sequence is TGTGCCAGCAGTGATCTAGGCTTCACCGGGGAGCTGTTTTTT.

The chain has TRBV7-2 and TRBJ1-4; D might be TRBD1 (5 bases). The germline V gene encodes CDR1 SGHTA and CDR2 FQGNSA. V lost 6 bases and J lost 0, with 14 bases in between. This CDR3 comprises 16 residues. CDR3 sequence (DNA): TGTGCCAGCAGAACCGCAGGGATCCCAACTAATGAAAAACTGTTTTTT. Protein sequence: CASRTAGIPTNEKLFF. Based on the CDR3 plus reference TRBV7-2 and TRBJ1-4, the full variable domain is GAGVSQSPSNKVTEKGKDVELRCDPISGHTALYWYRQSLGQGLEFLIYFQGNSAPDKSGLPSDRFSAERTGGSVSTLTIQRTQQEDSAVYLCASRTAGIPTNEKLFFGSGTQLSVL.

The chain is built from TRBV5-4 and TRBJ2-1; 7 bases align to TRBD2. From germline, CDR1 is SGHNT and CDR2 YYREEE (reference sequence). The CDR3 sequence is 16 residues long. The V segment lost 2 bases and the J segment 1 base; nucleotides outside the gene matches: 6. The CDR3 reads CASSFGGEMSYNEQFF. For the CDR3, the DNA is TGTGCCAGCAGCTTTGGGGGGGAGATGTCCTACAATGAGCAGTTCTTC. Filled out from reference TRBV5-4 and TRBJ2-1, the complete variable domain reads ETGVTQSPTHLIKTRGQQVTLRCSSQSGHNTVSWYQQALGQGPQFIFQYYREEENGRGNFPPRFSGLQFPNYSSELNVNALELDDSALYLCASSFGGEMSYNEQFFGPGTRLTVL.

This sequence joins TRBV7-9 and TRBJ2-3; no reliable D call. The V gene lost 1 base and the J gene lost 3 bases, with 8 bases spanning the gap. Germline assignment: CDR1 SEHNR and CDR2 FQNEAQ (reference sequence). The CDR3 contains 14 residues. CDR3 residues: CASSLGALTDTQYF. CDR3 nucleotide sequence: TGTGCCAGCAGCTTAGGTGCACTTACAGATACGCAGTATTTT.

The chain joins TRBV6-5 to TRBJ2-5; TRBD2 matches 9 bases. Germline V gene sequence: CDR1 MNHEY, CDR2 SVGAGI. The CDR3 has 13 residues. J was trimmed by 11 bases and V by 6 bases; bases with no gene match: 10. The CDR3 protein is CASRSGTSKEQYF. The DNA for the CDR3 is TGTGCCAGCAGGTCCGGGACTAGCAAGGAGCAGTACTTC.

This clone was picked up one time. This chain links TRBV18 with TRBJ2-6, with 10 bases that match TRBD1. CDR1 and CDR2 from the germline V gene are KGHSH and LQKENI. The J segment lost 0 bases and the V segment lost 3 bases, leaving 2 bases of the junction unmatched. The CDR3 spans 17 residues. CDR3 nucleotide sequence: TGTGCCAGCTCACCGGGACAGGGGTTCTCTGGGGCCAACGTCCTGACTTTC. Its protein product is CASSPGQGFSGANVLTF.

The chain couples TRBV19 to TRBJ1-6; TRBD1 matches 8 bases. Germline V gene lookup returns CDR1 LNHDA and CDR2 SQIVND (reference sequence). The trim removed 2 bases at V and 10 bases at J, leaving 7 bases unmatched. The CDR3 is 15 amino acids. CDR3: CASSIMGTGDSPLHF. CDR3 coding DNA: TGTGCCAGTAGTATAATGGGGACAGGAGACTCACCCCTCCACTTT.

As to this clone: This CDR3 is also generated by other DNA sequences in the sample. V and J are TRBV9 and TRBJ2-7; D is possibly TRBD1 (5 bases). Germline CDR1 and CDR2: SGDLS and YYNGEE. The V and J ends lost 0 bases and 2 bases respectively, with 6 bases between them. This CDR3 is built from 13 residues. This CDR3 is CASSVGQTYEQYF. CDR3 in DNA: TGTGCCAGCAGCGTAGGACAGACCTACGAGCAGTACTTC.

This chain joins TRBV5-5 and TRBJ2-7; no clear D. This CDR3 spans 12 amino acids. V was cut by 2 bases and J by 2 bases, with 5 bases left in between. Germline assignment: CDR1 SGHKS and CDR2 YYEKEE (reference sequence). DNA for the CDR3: TGTGCCAGCAGCTTTCGGGCCTACGAGCAGTACTTC. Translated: CASSFRAYEQYF.